Included here is one T cell receptor (beta chain) sequence, with context. Only a few counts were recorded for this clone. Its recognized antigen is unknown. Base quality data are lacking; no much larger clone is found one base away. TCRbeta repertoires were sequenced from genomic DNA with the immunoSEQ hsTCRB assay version 4 in survey mode. Genomic DNA was diluted to roughly 9.2 ng/uL, using up to roughly 1 ug per sample for TCRbeta sequencing. Turning to the authors' computational methods: Analysis of the TCRbeta data was done in ImmunoSeq Analyzer 3.0, and diversity was computed on productive nucleotide rearrangements. Lower-bound TCR diversity was estimated with the improved Chao index, and clonality with the Gini coefficient using the Immunarch R package. Different nucleotide rearrangements encoding the same CDR3beta amino acid sequence were counted as distinct clonotypes. Differential abundance analysis identified TCRbeta sequences significantly enriched in antigen-responding cells relative to anti-CD3/anti-CD28-activated cells. TCRs were clustered by predicted peptide-MHC specificity with GLIPH2, both within individual participants and across merged participant data sets. Sourced from immuneACCESS, this table was stored by TCRdb with only in-frame sequences that have V and J called. A share of the clones is absent; for the studies checked, an unresolved V gene accounts for under half, and the remainder has no known explanation. Clone size and V and J calls were adopted from that table, with D and trimming inferred from the DNA. Within this sample are roughly 43,000 clones, with around 89% of them counted one time only. The ten largest clonotypes hold approximately 0.93% of the sample.

The treatment or condition label for this specimen denotes: suppressive antiretroviral therapy. Cells were stimulated with anti-CD3/anti-CD28 magnetic beads as a nonspecific positive control representing the CD4+ T cell repertoire. Sorting of responding CD4+ T cells was based on upregulation of both CD40 ligand and CD69. HIV-1-infected adults in whom suppressive ART had been started during chronic infection were enrolled as participants. For at least 4 years, participants had undetectable plasma HIV-1 RNA, below 50 copies/mL. To be included, a participant needed positive CMV serology and a CD4+ T cell count above 400 cells/uL. Before stimulation, PBMCs were isolated using density centrifugation and depleted of CD8+ T cells. CD8-depleted PBMCs were stimulated for 18 hours with anti-CD28/CD49d costimulation, CD40-blocking antibody and enfuvirtide to prevent new infections. Cell sorting was done on a Beckman Coulter MoFlo Legacy or XDP sorter, and dead cells were excluded with propidium iodide. The QIAamp DNA Mini Kit was used for genomic DNA extraction from samples above one million cells, and the Quick-DNA Microprep Kit was used otherwise.

The source of the sample is a study of persistence of HIV-infected CD4 T cells (dated by TCRdb to the early 2020s). As for the study more broadly: Participants had been on suppressive ART for a median of 8 years. Peripheral blood samples of up to about 200 mL were collected at multiple time points, except for a couple of participants, who underwent leukapheresis at a single time point. Anti-CD3/anti-CD28 stimulation activated a higher proportion of cells, with a lower memory fraction, than antigen stimulation. The study isolated CMV- and HIV-1 Gag-responding CD4+ T cells from ART-treated individuals to examine antigen-driven clonal expansion of HIV-1-infected cells. TCRbeta sequencing assessed the clonality of all cells in each sorted population, while proviral sequencing assessed the clonality of infected cells. The TCR cluster analysis across participants included about 8 participants for CMV and over 5 participants for Gag.

The paper as a whole reports these results and caveats: TCRbeta richness in CMV- and Gag-responding cells was significantly lower than in anti-CD3/anti-CD28-responding cells; CMV-responding cells had higher oligoclonality than CD3/CD28-stimulated and Gag-responding cells. Degenerate expanded CDR3beta sequences were enriched in antigen-responding cells, suggesting convergent selection of CD4+ responses to CMV and Gag. A correlation was observed between TCR oligoclonality and proviral oligoclonality within the same sorted populations. Few individuals were included in the study, and only a limited range of antigens was tested. Bulk TCR analyses could not be limited to the rare CMV-responding cells that actually contained HIV-1 proviruses.

The source is an adult man with HIV who was CMV-seropositive. Sequencing used CD4+ T cells sorted from PBMCs after roughly 20-hour stimulation, obtained from a patient who received antiretroviral therapy. The label giving this sample's cell subset or site can be read as: CD40L+CD69+ CD4 T cells responding to anti-CD3/anti-CD28 beads, representing the overall repertoire.

The DNA sequence is given as TGTGCCAGCAGTTTCTCGACAGTTTATAATTCACCCCTCCACTTT. Its protein product is CASSFSTVYNSPLHF. Recombination connected TRBV28 to TRBJ1-6; a weak D assignment points to TRBD1 (5 bases agree). Deletion took 3 bases off V and 4 bases off J, with a span of 10 bases between the germline ends. The CDR3 runs 15 residues from the cysteine to the phenylalanine. CDR3 DNA only is kept here, 45 bases in frame from base 1. CDR1 MDHEN and CDR2 SYDVKM are derived from the germline V gene.